These 21 T cell receptor beta chains share one sample of origin, sequenced in a study of T cell responses to AZD1222 COVID-19 vaccine. Repertoires were generated with immunoSEQ multiplex PCR, while TCRdb's copy carries only in-frame clones and drops some. This table holds some 130,000 clones, about 90% found once. Sequences were derived from peripheral blood, sampled on day 0 of AZD1222 vaccination. These receptors were taken from an adult in good health.

The chain carries TRBV12-2 and TRBJ1-5; the table calls TRBD1, which could not be checked here. TRBV12-2 is a pseudogene. There are 18 residues in the CDR3. In DNA form, the CDR3 reads TGTGCAAGTCGCTTAAGGTCCGTTGCAGGGGGAGGCAATCAGCCCCAGCATTTT. Encoded protein: CASRLRSVAGGGNQPQHF.

The chain employs TRBV20-1 and TRBJ1-2, with D perhaps matching TRBD1 (6 bases). This CDR3 region has 12 residues. Germline V gives CDR1 DFQATT, CDR2 SNEGSKA (reference sequence). The V end lost 3 bases, the J end lost 7 bases, and 12 bases lay between the germline ends. The CDR3 reads CSASTGYGGYTF. Here the CDR3 DNA reads TGCAGTGCTAGTACAGGGTACGGTGGCTACACCTTC.

The chain links TRBV6-5 to TRBJ1-2; TRBD1 aligns across 8 bases. Trimming at V came to 2 bases and at J to 4 bases, leaving 9 bases not matched to a gene. The CDR3 spans 16 residues. The germline V gene has CDR1 MNHEY and CDR2 SVGAGI. CDR3 sequence reads: CASSYLRTGNIYGYTF. The CDR3 region has the DNA TGTGCCAGCAGTTACCTTAGGACAGGGAACATCTATGGCTACACCTTC.

The V gene is TRBV30, the J gene TRBJ2-1; the D gene is possibly TRBD1 (5 bases). V was shortened by 4 bases and J by 2 bases, with 12 bases between the two germline ends. The CDR3 sequence is 14 residues long. Germline V lookup: CDR1 GTSNPN, CDR2 SVGIG (reference sequence). CDR3 protein: CAWTRRGTYNEQFF. The CDR3 nucleotides read TGTGCCTGGACCAGAAGGGGAACCTACAATGAGCAGTTCTTC.

V gene TRBV27 combines with J gene TRBJ1-1; D not resolved. The V gene's germline CDR1 is MNHEY and CDR2 SMNVEV (reference sequence). The CDR3 is made up of 14 amino acids. V was pared by 4 bases and J by 1 base, with 10 bases between. In nucleotides, the CDR3 is TGTGCCAGCAGTTCCCGGGCCGGGAACACTGAAGCTTTCTTT. Amino acids: CASSSRAGNTEAFF.

The V call is TRBV18, the J call TRBJ1-1; D possibly corresponds to TRBD1 (5 bases). V lost 6 bases and J lost 3, with 14 bases in between. The length of the CDR3 is 14 residues. From germline, CDR1 is KGHSH and CDR2 LQKENI. CDR3 DNA sequence: TGTGCCAGCTCTTTCGACAGATTTTACACTGAAGCTTTCTTT. As protein: CASSFDRFYTEAFF.

This chain connects TRBV28 to TRBJ2-7, with D perhaps TRBD2 (5 bases). Germline CDR1 MDHEN, CDR2 SYDVKM. The CDR3 has 16 residues. Trimming stripped 5 bases from V and 4 bases from J, with 21 bases between. Here the CDR3 reads CASSRGCGDKWYEQYF. CDR3 DNA sequence: TGTGCCAGCAGTCGAGGGTGCGGAGACAAGTGGTACGAGCAGTACTTC. The variable domain in full, completed from reference TRBV28 and TRBJ2-7, reads DVKVTQSSRYLVKRTGEKVFLECVQDMDHENMFWYRQDPGLGLRLIYFSYDVKMKEKGDIPEGYSVSREKKERFSLILESASTNQTSMYLCASSRGCGDKWYEQYFGPGTRLTVT.

The chain carries TRBV27 and TRBJ2-3, with D possibly matching TRBD1 (6 bases). In germline, CDR1 is MNHEY, CDR2 SMNVEV (reference sequence). Trimming stripped 6 bases from V and 2 bases from J, with 18 bases between. The CDR3 totals 16 residues. The CDR3 is CASSPDRLRFTDTQYF. CDR3 in DNA: TGTGCCAGCAGCCCGGACAGACTAAGATTCACAGATACGCAGTATTTT.

This chain uses TRBV28 with TRBJ2-5; the D gene is possibly TRBD2 (6 bases). Germline V CDR1 and CDR2: MDHEN, SYDVKM. V was trimmed by 3 bases and J by 2 bases, leaving 16 bases between them. The CDR3 loop spans 16 amino acids. CDR3 bases: TGTGCCAGCAGTTTCTCGGACTACAGAGCTCAAGAGACCCAGTACTTC. Protein sequence: CASSFSDYRAQETQYF. The complete variable domain, with remaining parts taken from reference TRBV28 and TRBJ2-5, reads DVKVTQSSRYLVKRTGEKVFLECVQDMDHENMFWYRQDPGLGLRLIYFSYDVKMKEKGDIPEGYSVSREKKERFSLILESASTNQTSMYLCASSFSDYRAQETQYFGPGTRLLVL.

V usage is TRBV25-1 and J usage is TRBJ1-1, with D uncertain. V was pared by 3 bases and J by 0 bases, with 5 bases between. CDR3 length: 13 amino acids. Germline CDR1 is MGHDK and CDR2 is SYGVNS. Written as DNA, the CDR3 is TGTGCCAGCAGTGAGGCCCTGAACACTGAAGCTTTCTTT. Translated, it gives CASSEALNTEAFF.

This clone was observed a single time. V is TRBV28 and J is TRBJ1-2, with D perhaps TRBD1 (6 bases). CDR1 and CDR2 from the germline V gene are MDHEN and SYDVKM. The V end lost 5 bases, the J end lost 8 bases, and 18 bases lay between the germline ends. The CDR3 totals 14 residues. CDR3 region: CASSPPAGVSGYTF. CDR3 in DNA: TGTGCCAGCAGTCCCCCCGCAGGGGTAAGCGGCTACACCTTC.

The J gene is TRBJ1-3, the V gene TRBV30, with D unresolved. The length of the CDR3 is 12 residues. V was trimmed by 4 bases and J by 13 bases, leaving 17 bases between them. Germline-derived CDR1 and CDR2 are GTSNPN and SVGIG (reference sequence). CDR3 bases: TGTGCCTGGAATGACCCCCACAGTCCGATATATTTT. Protein sequence: CAWNDPHSPIYF.

V gene TRBV2 combines with J gene TRBJ1-1; tentatively, D is TRBD1 (5 bases). V was clipped by 6 bases and J by 1 base, with 18 bases between them. The CDR3 is made up of 16 amino acids. Germline lookup yields CDR1 SNHLY and CDR2 FYNNEI. CDR3 DNA sequence: TGTGCCAGCAGGCTCTTCCGTAGACAGCAGAACACTGAAGCTTTCTTT. Translating it yields CASRLFRRQQNTEAFF.

The chain uses TRBV28 and TRBJ1-6; tentative D call: TRBD1 (6 bases). The V and J ends lost 5 bases and 0 bases respectively, with 14 bases between them. This CDR3 has 17 amino acids. The germline gives CDR1 MDHEN, CDR2 SYDVKM. The CDR3 DNA reads TGTGCCAGCAGTGCCGGCACAGGGAGCTCCTATAATTCACCCCTCCACTTT. Protein product: CASSAGTGSSYNSPLHF.

The chain recombines TRBV7-6 with TRBJ2-7; 11 positions match TRBD2. CDR1 is SGHVS and CDR2 is FNYEAQ in the germline V gene. This CDR3 is 16 amino acids long. V lost 5 bases, J lost 2 bases, and 8 bases stayed unmatched. In nucleotides, the CDR3 is TGTGCCAGCAGCCCCGGGACTAGCGGCCCAACCTACGAGCAGTACTTC. It translates to CASSPGTSGPTYEQYF.

The rearrangement uses TRBV4-1 and TRBJ2-3, with 8 bases aligning to TRBD2. Germline CDR1 reads MGHRA; CDR2 reads YSYEKL. Trimming took 1 base from V and 5 from J; bases not matched to a gene: 11. There are 17 residues in the CDR3. CDR3 in amino acids: CASSQVFGAGAVDTQYF. As DNA, the CDR3 is TGCGCCAGCAGCCAAGTTTTTGGAGCGGGAGCTGTAGATACGCAGTATTTT.

This clone is a singleton in its sample. The chain employs TRBV27 and TRBJ1-2, with 12 bases lining up with TRBD1. The CDR3 totals 13 residues. Germline V lookup: CDR1 MNHEY, CDR2 SMNVEV (reference sequence). V lost 7 bases, J lost 4 bases, and 1 base stayed unmatched. CDR3 DNA: TGTGCCAGCACGGGACAGGGGGCCTATGGCTACACCTTC. It codes for CASTGQGAYGYTF.

The V and J genes are TRBV6-2 or TRBV6-3 and TRBJ1-1; the D is unclear. Germline V gives CDR1 MNHEY, CDR2 SVGEGT. The V gene lost 2 bases and the J gene lost 0 bases, with 10 bases spanning the gap. CDR3 length equals 15 residues. In nucleotides, the CDR3 is TGTGCCAGCAGTTACGGGTCCGCCATGAACACTGAAGCTTTCTTT. Protein sequence: CASSYGSAMNTEAFF.

The J gene is TRBJ1-1, the V gene TRBV5-1; D ambiguous. The V gene's germline CDR1 is SGHRS and CDR2 YFSETQ. Trimming pared 3 bases from V and 1 base from J, leaving 16 bases between. This CDR3 region has 16 residues. CDR3 DNA: TGCGCCAGCAGCTCGGCCGTGGGAGTTACGAACACTGAAGCTTTCTTT. Its translation is CASSSAVGVTNTEAFF.

CDR3 amino acids: CASSQFLWVEGVASYEQYF. CDR3 sequence (DNA): TGTGCCAGCAGCCAATTTCTCTGGGTTGAGGGGGTAGCGTCCTACGAGCAGTACTTC. The chain recombines TRBV16 with TRBJ2-7; tentative D call: TRBD1 (6 bases). The V and J ends lost 1 base and 1 base respectively, with 23 bases between them. The V gene's germline CDR1 is KGHSY and CDR2 FQNENV. This CDR3 contains 19 residues.

This rearrangement joins TRBV13 to TRBJ2-7; a possible D gene is TRBD2 (6 bases). Germline loops: CDR1 PRHDT, CDR2 FYEKMQ (reference sequence). The CDR3 consists of 15 residues. Trimming cost V 5 bases and J 2 bases, with 16 bases left between them. CDR3 coding DNA: TGTGCCAGCAGCCCACCTCGGGACTCAGCCTACGAGCAGTACTTC. Translation: CASSPPRDSAYEQYF.